This T cell receptor (beta chain) was retrieved from a study of spatial heterogeneity in lung cancer. Study context: Detection of beta-chain sequences consistently exceeded that of alpha-chain sequences.

V shed 0 bases and J shed 3 bases, with 12 bases lying between them. In germline, CDR1 is MGHRA, CDR2 YSYEKL. The CDR3 has 15 amino acids. Using its own MiXCR run on the 5' RACE reads, TCRdb lists one record per CDR3 protein. The sample yields approximately 11,000 distinct CDR3 sequences, around 3.9% seen once. By sample share, this clonotype is medium-sized. The library was built for alpha chains, so this beta chain is an off-target read and its size means little. Noted time point: sample taken at primary tumor resection. Whole RNA from tumor, nontumor lung or frozen PBMC was sequenced unsorted. The donor group consisted of under 95 patients who had untreated, early-stage non-small cell lung cancer.

The V call is TRBV4-1, the J call TRBJ2-7; D may correspond to TRBD1 or TRBD2 (6 bases each). The receptor was derived from a male donor with early-stage non-small cell lung cancer. Source: normal lung tissue next to the tumor, taken at surgery. The CDR3 protein is CASSQDPGDFYEQYF. The CDR3 DNA reads TGCGCCAGCAGCCAAGATCCAGGGGACTTCTACGAGCAGTACTTC.